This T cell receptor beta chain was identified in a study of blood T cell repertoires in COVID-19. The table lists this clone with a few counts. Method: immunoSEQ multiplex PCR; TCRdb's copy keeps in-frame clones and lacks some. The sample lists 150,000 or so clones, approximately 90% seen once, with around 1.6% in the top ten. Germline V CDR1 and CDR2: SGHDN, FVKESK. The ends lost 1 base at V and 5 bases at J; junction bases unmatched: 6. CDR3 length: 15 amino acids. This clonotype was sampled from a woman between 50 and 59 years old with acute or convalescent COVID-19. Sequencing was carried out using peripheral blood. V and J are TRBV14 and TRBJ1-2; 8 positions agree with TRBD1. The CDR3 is CASSQASWTGYGYTF. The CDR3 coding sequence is TGTGCCAGCAGCCAAGCCTCGTGGACAGGGTATGGCTACACCTTC.